Here is one T cell receptor (beta chain) with its context. Source study methods: Counts of nucleated cells, estimated from reference gene primer amplification, were obtained. Generated by immunoSEQ multiplex PCR, the TCRdb table keeps only in-frame clones and is missing some. V and J calls and clone size come straight from that table; D and trimming were deduced from the DNA. The profile shows around 480,000 clones, approximately 86% of them singletons. Everyone who took part was about 18 to 90 years old, and they came from about 25 US areas. Either two negative PCRs, clearance, or symptom resolution qualified Cohort 3 donors as recovered. This entry belongs to a study of blood T cell repertoires in COVID-19. The CDR3 runs 13 residues. V gave up 9 bases and J gave up 4 bases, with 15 bases separating them. Per the germline V gene, CDR1 is LNHDA and CDR2 is SQIVND (reference sequence).

The receptor was derived from a woman under 30 who had recovered from COVID-19. The sequenced sample was PBMCs or T cells enriched from blood (not recorded which). The chain joins TRBV19 to TRBJ1-1; the D gene is possibly TRBD1 (5 bases). The CDR3, as DNA: TGTGCCAGCTCGTGGGGGGGTGGCACTGAAGCTTTCTTT. Encoded protein: CASSWGGGTEAFF.